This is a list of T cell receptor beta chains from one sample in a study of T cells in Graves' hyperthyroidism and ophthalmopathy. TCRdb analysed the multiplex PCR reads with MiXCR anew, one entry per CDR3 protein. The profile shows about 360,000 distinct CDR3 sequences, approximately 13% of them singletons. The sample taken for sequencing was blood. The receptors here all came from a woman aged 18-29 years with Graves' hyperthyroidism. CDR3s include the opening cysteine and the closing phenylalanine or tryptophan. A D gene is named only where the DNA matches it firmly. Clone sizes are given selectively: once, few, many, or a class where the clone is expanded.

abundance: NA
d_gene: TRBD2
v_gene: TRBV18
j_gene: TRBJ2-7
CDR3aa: CASSPPGLAGGGSYEQYF
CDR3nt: TGTGCCAGCTCACCACCGGGACTAGCGGGAGGCGGCTCCTACGAGCAGTACTTC

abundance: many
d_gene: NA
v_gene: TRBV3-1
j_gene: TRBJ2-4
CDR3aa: CASSLSGIQYF
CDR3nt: TGTGCCAGCAGCCTCTCCGGCATTCAGTACTTC

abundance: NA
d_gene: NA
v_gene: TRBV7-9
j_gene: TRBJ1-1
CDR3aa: CASSTGAGQNTEAFF
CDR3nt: TGTGCCAGCAGCACGGGAGCGGGGCAGAACACTGAAGCTTTCTTT

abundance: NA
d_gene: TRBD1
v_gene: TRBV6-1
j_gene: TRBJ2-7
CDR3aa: CASTLEGTGNDEQYF
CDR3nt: TGTGCCAGCACCCTCGAGGGGACAGGGAACGACGAGCAGTACTTC

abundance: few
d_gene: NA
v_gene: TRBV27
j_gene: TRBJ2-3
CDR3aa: CAGMFLGGLGADTQYF
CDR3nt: TGTGCCGGAATGTTCCTCGGGGGGCTGGGAGCAGATACGCAGTATTTT

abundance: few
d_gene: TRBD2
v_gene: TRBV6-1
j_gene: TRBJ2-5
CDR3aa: CASRSGGSWETQYF
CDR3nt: TGTGCCAGTAGAAGCGGGGGGTCGTGGGAGACCCAGTACTTC

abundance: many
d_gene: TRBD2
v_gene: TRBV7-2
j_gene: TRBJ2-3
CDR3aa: CASSALAAPSTDTQYF
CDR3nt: TGTGCCAGCAGCGCGCTAGCGGCACCTAGCACAGATACGCAGTATTTT

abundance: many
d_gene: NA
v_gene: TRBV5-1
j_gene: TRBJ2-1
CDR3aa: CASSWNTVGDNEQFF
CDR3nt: TGCGCCAGCAGCTGGAATACAGTTGGGGACAATGAGCAGTTCTTC

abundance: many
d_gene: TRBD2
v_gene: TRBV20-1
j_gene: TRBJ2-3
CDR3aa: CSVPRLADLTDTQYF
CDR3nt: TGCAGTGTTCCTCGACTAGCGGATCTCACAGATACGCAGTATTTT

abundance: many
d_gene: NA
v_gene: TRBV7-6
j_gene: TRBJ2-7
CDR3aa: CASSLGAARNTQGQYF
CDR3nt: TGTGCCAGCAGCTTAGGGGCTGCCAGGAACACACAAGGGCAGTACTTC

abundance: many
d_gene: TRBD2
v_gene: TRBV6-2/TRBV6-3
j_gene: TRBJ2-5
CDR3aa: CASSGLAVTMYQETQYF
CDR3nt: TGTGCCAGCAGTGGACTAGCGGTTACCATGTACCAAGAGACCCAGTACTTC

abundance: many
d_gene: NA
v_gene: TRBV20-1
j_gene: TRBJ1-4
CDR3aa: CSALDDGGEKLFF
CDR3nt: TGCAGTGCTTTAGACGATGGAGGCGAAAAACTGTTTTTT

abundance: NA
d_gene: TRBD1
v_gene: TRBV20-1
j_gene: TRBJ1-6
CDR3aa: CSARGKGGQGNNSPLHF
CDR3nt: TGCAGTGCTAGAGGAAAGGGGGGACAGGGCAATAATTCACCCCTCCACTTT

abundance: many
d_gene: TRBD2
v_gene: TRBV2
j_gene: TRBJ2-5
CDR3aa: CASSEGGYGETQYF
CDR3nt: TGTGCCAGCAGTGAGGGAGGGTATGGGGAGACCCAGTACTTC

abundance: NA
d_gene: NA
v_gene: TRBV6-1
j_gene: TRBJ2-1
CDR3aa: CASSRGASYNEQFF
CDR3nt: TGTGCCAGCAGTCGCGGGGCGTCCTACAATGAGCAGTTCTTC

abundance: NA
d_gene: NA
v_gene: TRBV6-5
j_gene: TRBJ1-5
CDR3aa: CASSYSGGDISNQPQHF
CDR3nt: TGTGCCAGCAGTTACTCGGGGGGGGATATTAGCAATCAGCCCCAGCATTTT

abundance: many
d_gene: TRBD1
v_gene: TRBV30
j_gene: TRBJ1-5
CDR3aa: CAWKQGEASNQPQHF
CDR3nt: TGTGCCTGGAAACAGGGGGAGGCTAGCAATCAGCCCCAGCATTTT

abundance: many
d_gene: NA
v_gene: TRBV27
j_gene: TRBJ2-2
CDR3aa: CASSPGWGAGELFF
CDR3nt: TGTGCCAGCAGCCCCGGGTGGGGCGCCGGGGAGCTGTTTTTT

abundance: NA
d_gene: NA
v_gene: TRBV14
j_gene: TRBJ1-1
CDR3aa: CASSLISGVNTEAFF
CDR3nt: TGTGCCAGCAGCCTTATATCTGGGGTTAACACTGAAGCTTTCTTT

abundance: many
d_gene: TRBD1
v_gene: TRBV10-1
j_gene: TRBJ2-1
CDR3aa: CASSVETGLYNEQFF
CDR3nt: TGCGCCAGCAGTGTAGAGACAGGGCTATACAATGAGCAGTTCTTC

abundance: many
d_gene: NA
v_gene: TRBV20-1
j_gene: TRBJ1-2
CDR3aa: CSARDRDRGRGYTF
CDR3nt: TGCAGTGCTAGAGATAGGGACCGCGGGCGGGGCTACACCTTC

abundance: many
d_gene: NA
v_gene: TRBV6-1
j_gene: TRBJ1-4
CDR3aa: CASSYGNEKLFF
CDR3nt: TGTGCCAGCAGTTATGGTAATGAAAAACTGTTTTTT

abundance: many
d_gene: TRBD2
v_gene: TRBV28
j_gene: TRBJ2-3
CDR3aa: CASVTDSGRFADTQYF
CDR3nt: TGTGCCAGCGTGACTGATAGCGGGAGATTTGCAGATACGCAGTATTTT

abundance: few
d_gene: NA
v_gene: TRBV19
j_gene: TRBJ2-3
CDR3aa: CASSLGTFPDMDTQYF
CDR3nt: TGTGCCAGTAGTCTCGGGACTTTCCCCGATATGGATACGCAGTATTTT

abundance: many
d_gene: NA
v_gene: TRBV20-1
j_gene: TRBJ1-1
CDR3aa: CSTPPELATEAFF
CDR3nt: TGCAGTACCCCCCCCGAACTCGCAACTGAAGCTTTCTTT

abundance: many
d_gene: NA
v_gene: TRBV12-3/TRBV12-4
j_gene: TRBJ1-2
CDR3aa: CASSLAQGNYGYTF
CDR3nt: TGTGCCAGCAGTTTAGCGCAAGGCAACTATGGCTACACCTTC

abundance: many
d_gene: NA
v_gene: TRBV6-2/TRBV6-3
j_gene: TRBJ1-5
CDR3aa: CASSLPGLGQPQHF
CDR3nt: TGTGCCAGCAGTTTGCCGGGACTCGGTCAGCCCCAGCATTTT

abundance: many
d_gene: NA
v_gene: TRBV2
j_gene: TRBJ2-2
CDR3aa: CASSAGGGELFF
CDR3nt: TGTGCCAGCAGTGCCGGGGGCGGGGAGCTGTTTTTT

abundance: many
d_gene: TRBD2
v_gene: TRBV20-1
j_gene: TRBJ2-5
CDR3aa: CSATSGGSQETQYF
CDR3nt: TGCAGTGCTACCAGCGGGGGGTCCCAAGAGACCCAGTACTTC

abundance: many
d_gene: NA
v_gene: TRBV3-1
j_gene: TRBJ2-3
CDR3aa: CASSQEGELTDTQYF
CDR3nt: TGTGCCAGCAGCCAAGAGGGGGAACTTACAGATACGCAGTATTTT

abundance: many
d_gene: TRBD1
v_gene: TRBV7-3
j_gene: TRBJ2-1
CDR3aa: CASSPNPPGQGFYNEQFF
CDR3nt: TGTGCCAGCAGCCCAAACCCTCCGGGACAGGGTTTCTACAATGAGCAGTTCTTC

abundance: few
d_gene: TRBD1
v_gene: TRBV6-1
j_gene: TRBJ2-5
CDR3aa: CASSGLGQRQETQYF
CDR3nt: TGTGCCAGCAGTGGCCTGGGACAGAGGCAAGAGACCCAGTACTTC

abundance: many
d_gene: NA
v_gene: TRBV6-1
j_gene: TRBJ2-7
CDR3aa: CASSTTGAGEQYF
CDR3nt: TGTGCCAGCAGTACGACCGGAGCCGGCGAGCAGTACTTC

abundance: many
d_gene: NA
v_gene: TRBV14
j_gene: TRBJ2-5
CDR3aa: CASSHPRLRGGYQETQYF
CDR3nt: TGTGCCAGCAGCCACCCCCGCCTCAGGGGCGGGTACCAAGAGACCCAGTACTTC

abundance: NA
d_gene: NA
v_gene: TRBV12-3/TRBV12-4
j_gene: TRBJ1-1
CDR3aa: CASSFGGAGTEAFF
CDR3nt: TGTGCCAGCAGTTTCGGGGGGGCAGGCACTGAAGCTTTCTTT

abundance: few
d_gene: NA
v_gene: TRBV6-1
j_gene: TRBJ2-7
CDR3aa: CASTIVPGLSCEQYF
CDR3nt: TGTGCCAGCACTATCGTTCCGGGACTCTCCTGCGAGCAGTACTTC

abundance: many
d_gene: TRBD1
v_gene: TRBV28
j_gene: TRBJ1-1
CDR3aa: CASSFPQDRGPIETEAFF
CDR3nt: TGTGCCAGCAGTTTTCCCCAGGACAGGGGGCCCATTGAGACTGAAGCTTTCTTT

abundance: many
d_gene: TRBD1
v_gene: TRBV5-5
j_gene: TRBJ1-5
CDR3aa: CASSFIGTGGEPQHF
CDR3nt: TGTGCCAGCAGCTTCATTGGGACAGGGGGCGAGCCCCAGCATTTT

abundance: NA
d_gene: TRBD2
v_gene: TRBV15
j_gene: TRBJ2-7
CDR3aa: CATSRAPLGEGLHEQYF
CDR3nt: TGTGCCACCAGCAGAGCCCCCCTGGGGGAGGGCCTCCACGAGCAGTACTTC

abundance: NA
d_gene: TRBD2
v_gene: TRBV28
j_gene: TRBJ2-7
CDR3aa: CASSLSTSGSRDVYF
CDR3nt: TGTGCCAGCAGTTTATCAACTAGCGGATCGAGAGATGTATACTTC

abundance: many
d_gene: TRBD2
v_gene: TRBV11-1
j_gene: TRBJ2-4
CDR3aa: CASRYGGTSLDIQYF
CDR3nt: TGTGCCAGCAGATACGGTGGGACTAGCCTAGACATTCAGTACTTC

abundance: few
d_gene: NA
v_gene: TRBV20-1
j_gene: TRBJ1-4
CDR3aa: CSAWDPGEKLFF
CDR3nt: TGCAGTGCTTGGGACCCTGGGGAAAAACTGTTTTTT

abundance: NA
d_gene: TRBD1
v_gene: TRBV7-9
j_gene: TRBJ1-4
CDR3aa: CASSTQGADNEKLFF
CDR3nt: TGTGCCAGCAGCACTCAGGGGGCCGATAATGAAAAACTGTTTTTT

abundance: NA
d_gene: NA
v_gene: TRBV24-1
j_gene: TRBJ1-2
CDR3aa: CATSDRGNYGYTF
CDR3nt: TGTGCCACCAGTGATCGGGGGAACTATGGCTACACCTTC

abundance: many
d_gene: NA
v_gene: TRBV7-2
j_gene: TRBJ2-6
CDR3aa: CASSLVATGANVLTF
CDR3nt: TGTGCCAGCAGCTTAGTAGCTACTGGGGCCAACGTCCTGACTTTC

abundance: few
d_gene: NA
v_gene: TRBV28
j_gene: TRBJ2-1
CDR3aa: CAIALARHEQFF
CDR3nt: TGTGCCATTGCTCTAGCGAGACATGAGCAGTTCTTC

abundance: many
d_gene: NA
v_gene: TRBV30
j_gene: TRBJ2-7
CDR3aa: CAWSSIGYEQYF
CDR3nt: TGTGCCTGGAGCTCTATTGGCTACGAGCAGTACTTC

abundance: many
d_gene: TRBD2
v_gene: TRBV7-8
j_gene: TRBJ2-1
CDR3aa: CASSLSAGGNEQFF
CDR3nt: TGTGCCAGCAGCTTATCCGCGGGAGGCAATGAGCAGTTCTTC